The subject of this entry is one T cell receptor (beta chain). Its antigen remains unknown. The data belong to a study of cytomegalovirus exposure and HLA in healthy donors. Study-wide background: The use of the same platform for the approximately 130 validation repertoires and the 600 to 700 first-cohort repertoires was reported by a later analysis. Findings and limits, study-wide: Under in vitro conditions, a few CMV-associated chains were confirmed as specific for CMV antigens.

TCRdb's table, derived via immunoSEQ multiplex PCR, lists solely in-frame clones and lacks some. The table includes 180,000 or so clones, 86% detected once. Trimming stripped 4 bases from V and 9 bases from J, with 15 bases between. Germline assignment: CDR1 MNHEY and CDR2 SVGAGI. The CDR3 runs 14 residues. The chain combines TRBV6-5 with TRBJ2-2, with D unresolved. The sequence was obtained from a man aged 30 to 39 in good health and CMV-seropositive. The sequencing input was PBMCs. This CDR3 reads CASSFDLSRRELFF. The DNA for the CDR3 is TGTGCCAGCAGTTTCGACCTGTCCCGCCGGGAGCTGTTTTTT.